This T cell receptor (beta chain) was retrieved from a study of T cell responses to AZD1222 COVID-19 vaccine. The assay was immunoSEQ multiplex PCR, and TCRdb's table has in-frame clones only and misses some. Of roughly 180,000 clones listed, around 92% are singletons. With 1 base clipped from V and 1 base from J, the junction kept 9 bases outside the gene matches. The CDR3 spans 17 residues. Germline CDR1 SGDLS, CDR2 YYNGEE. This chain joins TRBV9 and TRBJ2-3; 7 nucleotides line up with TRBD2. The sequence came from an adult in good health. The source was peripheral blood, collected on day 0 of AZD1222 vaccination. DNA for the CDR3: TGTGCCAGCAGCGTACCCGAGGGAGGGCACGGCACAGATACGCAGTATTTT. It is translated as CASSVPEGGHGTDTQYF.